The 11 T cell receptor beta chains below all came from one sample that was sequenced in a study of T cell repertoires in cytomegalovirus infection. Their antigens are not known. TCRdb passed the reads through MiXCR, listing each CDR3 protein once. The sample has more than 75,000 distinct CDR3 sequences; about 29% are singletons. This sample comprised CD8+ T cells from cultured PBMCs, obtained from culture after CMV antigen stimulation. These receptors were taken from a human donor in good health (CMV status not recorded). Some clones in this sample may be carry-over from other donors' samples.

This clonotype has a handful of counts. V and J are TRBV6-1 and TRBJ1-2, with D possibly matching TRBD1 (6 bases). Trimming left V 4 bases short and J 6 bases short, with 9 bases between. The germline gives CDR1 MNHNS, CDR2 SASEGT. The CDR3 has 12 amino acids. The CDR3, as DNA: TGTGCCAGCAGTGCCTACAGGGATGGCTACACCTTC. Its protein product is CASSAYRDGYTF.

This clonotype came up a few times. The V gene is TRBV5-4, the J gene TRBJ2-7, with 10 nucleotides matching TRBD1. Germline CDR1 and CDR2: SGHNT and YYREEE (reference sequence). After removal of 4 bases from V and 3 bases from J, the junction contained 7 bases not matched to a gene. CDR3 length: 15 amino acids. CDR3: CASSNPGTGVYEQYF. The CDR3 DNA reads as TGTGCCAGCAGCAATCCCGGGACAGGGGTCTACGAGCAGTACTTC.

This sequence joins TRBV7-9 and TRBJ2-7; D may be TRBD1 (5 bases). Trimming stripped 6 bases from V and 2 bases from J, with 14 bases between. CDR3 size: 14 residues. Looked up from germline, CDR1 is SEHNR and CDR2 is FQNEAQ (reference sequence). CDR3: CASSGRTSTYEQYF. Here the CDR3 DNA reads TGTGCCAGCAGTGGGCGGACATCTACCTACGAGCAGTACTTC.

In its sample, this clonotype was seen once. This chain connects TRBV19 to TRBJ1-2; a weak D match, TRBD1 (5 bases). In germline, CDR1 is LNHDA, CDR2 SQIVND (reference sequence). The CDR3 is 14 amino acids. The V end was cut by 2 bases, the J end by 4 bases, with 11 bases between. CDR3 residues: CASSIQGLGYGYTF. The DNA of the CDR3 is TGTGCCAGTAGTATACAGGGATTGGGCTATGGCTACACCTTC. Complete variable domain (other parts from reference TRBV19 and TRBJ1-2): DGGITQSPKYLFRKEGQNVTLSCEQNLNHDAMYWYRQDPGQGLRLIYYSQIVNDFQKGDIAEGYSVSREKKESFPLTVTSAQKNPTAFYLCASSIQGLGYGYTFGSGTRLTVV.

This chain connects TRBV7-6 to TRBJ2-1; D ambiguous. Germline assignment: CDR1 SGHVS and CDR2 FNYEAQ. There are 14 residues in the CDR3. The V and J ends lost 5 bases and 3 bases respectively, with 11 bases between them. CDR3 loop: CASSIGPGYNEQFF. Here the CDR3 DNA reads TGTGCCAGCAGCATCGGACCGGGCTACAATGAGCAGTTCTTC.

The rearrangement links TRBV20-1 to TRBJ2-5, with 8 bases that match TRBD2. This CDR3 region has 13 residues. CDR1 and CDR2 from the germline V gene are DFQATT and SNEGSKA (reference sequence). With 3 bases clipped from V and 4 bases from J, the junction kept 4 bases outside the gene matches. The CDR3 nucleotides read TGCAGTGCTAGTAGGCTAGCGGGAGAGACCCAGTACTTC. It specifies CSASRLAGETQYF.

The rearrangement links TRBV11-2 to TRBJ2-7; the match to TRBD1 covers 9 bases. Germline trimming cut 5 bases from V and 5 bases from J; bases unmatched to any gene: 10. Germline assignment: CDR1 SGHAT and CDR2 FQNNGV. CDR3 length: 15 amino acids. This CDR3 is CASSAPSDRGNEQYF. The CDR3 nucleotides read TGTGCCAGCAGCGCGCCCTCGGACAGGGGCAACGAGCAGTACTTC.

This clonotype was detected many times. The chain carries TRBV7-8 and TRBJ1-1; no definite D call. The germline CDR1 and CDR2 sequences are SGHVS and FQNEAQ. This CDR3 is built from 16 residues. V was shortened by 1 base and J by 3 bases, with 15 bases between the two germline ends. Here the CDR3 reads CASSLGFLGRDTEAFF. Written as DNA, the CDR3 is TGTGCCAGCAGCTTAGGTTTTTTAGGGAGAGACACTGAAGCTTTCTTT.

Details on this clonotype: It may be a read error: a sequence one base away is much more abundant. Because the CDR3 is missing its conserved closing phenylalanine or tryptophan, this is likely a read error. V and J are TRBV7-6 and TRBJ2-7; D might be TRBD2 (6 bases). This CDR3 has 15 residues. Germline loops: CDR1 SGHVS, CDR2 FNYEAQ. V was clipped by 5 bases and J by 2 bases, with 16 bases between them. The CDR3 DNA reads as TGTGCCAGCAGCGCCGCCGTGGGGGGTACCTACGAGCAGTACCTC. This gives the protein CASSAAVGGTYEQYL.

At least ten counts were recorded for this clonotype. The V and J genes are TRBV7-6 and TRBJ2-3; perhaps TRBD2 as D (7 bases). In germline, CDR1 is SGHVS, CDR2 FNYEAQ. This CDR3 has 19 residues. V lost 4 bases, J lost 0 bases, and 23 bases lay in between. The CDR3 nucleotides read TGTGCCAGCAGCTCCCCTATGGGGGGCGGGCGGGGGAGCACAGATACGCAGTATTTT. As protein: CASSSPMGGGRGSTDTQYF.

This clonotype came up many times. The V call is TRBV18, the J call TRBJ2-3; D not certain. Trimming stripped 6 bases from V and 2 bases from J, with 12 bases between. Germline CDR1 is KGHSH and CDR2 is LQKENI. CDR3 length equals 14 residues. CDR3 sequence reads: CASSLLGVTDTQYF. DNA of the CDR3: TGTGCCAGCTCGCTCCTCGGAGTCACAGATACGCAGTATTTT.